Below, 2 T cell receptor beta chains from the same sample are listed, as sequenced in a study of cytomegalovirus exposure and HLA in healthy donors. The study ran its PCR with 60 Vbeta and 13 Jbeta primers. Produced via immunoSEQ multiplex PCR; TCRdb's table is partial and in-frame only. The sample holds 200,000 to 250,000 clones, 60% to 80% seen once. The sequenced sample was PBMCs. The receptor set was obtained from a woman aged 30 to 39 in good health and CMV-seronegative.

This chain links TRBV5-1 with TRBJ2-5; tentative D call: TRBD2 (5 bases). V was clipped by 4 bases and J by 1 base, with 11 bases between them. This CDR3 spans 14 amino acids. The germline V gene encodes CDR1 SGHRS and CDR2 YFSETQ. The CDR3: CASSPMGVQETQYF. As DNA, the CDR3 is TGCGCCAGCAGCCCGATGGGAGTCCAAGAGACCCAGTACTTC.

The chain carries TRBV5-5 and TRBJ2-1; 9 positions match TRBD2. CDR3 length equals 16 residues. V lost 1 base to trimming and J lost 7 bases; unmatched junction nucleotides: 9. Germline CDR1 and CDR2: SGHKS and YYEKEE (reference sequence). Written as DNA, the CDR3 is TGTGCCAGCAGCTTGCTCGGCGGGAGGGTAGAAAATGAGCAGTTCTTC. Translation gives CASSLLGGRVENEQFF.